The 3 T cell receptor beta chains presented below share a single source sample, sequenced in a study of human T cells and chemical hapten exposure. This sample's time point: pre-sensitization, week 0. Documented treatment: therapeutic diphenylcyclopropenone sensitization with weekly scalp DPC. TCRdb called the RACE reads again in MiXCR, with one record for every CDR3 protein. The sample consists of about 60,000 distinct CDR3 sequences, over 9% of them appearing once. The input for sequencing was whole blood, taken in connection with sensitization to the hapten diphenylcyclopropenone (DPC). The receptors originated from a woman aged 35 to 49 with alopecia areata. Some clones in this sample may be carry-over from other donors' samples.

There are a few counts of this clonotype. V gene TRBV20-1 combines with J gene TRBJ2-1; TRBD1 might be the D (6 bases). This CDR3 has 14 residues. The V gene lost 5 bases and the J gene lost 11 bases, with 22 bases spanning the gap. Germline CDR1 and CDR2: DFQATT and SNEGSKA (reference sequence). The CDR3 reads CSASPGAGLRKQFF. The CDR3 DNA reads TGCAGTGCTTCCCCAGGGGCAGGCCTGCGAAAGCAGTTCTTC.

This clonotype was found a few times. CDR3 sequence reads: CASSATGGANVLTF. The CDR3 DNA reads as TGTGCCAGCAGCGCGACAGGGGGGGCCAACGTCCTGACTTTC. The rearrangement uses TRBV9 and TRBJ2-6, with 7 positions matching TRBD1. The CDR3 loop spans 14 amino acids. Looked up from germline, CDR1 is SGDLS and CDR2 is YYNGEE. V lost 3 bases, J lost 4 bases, and 1 base stayed unmatched.

There are many counts of this clonotype. The chain couples TRBV9 to TRBJ2-7; 11 bases agree with TRBD2. This CDR3 has 15 amino acids. The germline CDR1 and CDR2 sequences are SGDLS and YYNGEE. After removal of 0 bases from V and 2 bases from J, the junction contained 1 base not matched to a gene. DNA for the CDR3: TGTGCCAGCAGCGTAGAGACTAGCGGGACCTACGAGCAGTACTTC. Encoded protein: CASSVETSGTYEQYF.